The T cell receptor (beta chain) under discussion was sequenced for a study of neurological immune-mediated disorders. The CDR3 extends over 15 amino acids. Trimming pared 6 bases from V and 3 bases from J, leaving 17 bases between. The authors produced cDNA by 5'RACE using 10-nucleotide random UMIs. TCRdb re-called the 5' RACE reads through MiXCR, storing one row per CDR3 protein. The sample includes around 25,000 distinct CDR3 sequences, roughly 13% of them seen just once. What was sequenced was PBMCs. The chain employs TRBV12-3 or TRBV12-4 and TRBJ1-2, with D possibly matching TRBD1 (5 bases). This receptor was taken from a woman aged 40 to 50 with HTLV-1-associated myelopathy (HAM/TSP). The CDR3 is CASSWDGYNDYGYTF. CDR3 DNA: TGTGCCAGCAGCTGGGACGGATACAACGACTATGGCTACACCTTC.